This entry features one TCR beta chain sequence. Its antigen is still unknown. Profiled with immunoSEQ multiplex PCR; TCRdb holds only in-frame clones, not every one. The sample shows approximately 59,000 clones, 85% to 95% of them seen only once. All patients experienced relapse after autologous stem cell transplantation, and brentuximab vedotin exposure was variable. The entry originates in a study of PD-1 blockade in classical Hodgkin lymphoma. Overall study findings and caveats: Patients with an early start, nivolumab under 1 year after ASCT, were excluded. Prior to therapy, complete responders displayed diversity much like that of newly diagnosed patients. What drove the repertoire differences, possibly disease activity or prior therapy, has not been defined. CD4+ TCR diversity climbed significantly by C4D1, unlike CD8+ TCR diversity.

Looked up from germline, CDR1 is MNHEY and CDR2 is SMNVEV (reference sequence). V dropped 4 bases and J dropped 1 base, with 12 bases sitting between them. This CDR3 has 15 residues. The sequences come from peripheral blood mononuclear cells (PBMCs), collected before the second cycle of nivolumab. The TCR originated in a human donor with classical Hodgkin lymphoma. J is TRBJ2-3 and V is TRBV27; no firm D call. In DNA form, the CDR3 reads TGTGCCAGCAGTTCCGACTGGTTGCGCACAGATACGCAGTATTTT. Encoded protein: CASSSDWLRTDTQYF.